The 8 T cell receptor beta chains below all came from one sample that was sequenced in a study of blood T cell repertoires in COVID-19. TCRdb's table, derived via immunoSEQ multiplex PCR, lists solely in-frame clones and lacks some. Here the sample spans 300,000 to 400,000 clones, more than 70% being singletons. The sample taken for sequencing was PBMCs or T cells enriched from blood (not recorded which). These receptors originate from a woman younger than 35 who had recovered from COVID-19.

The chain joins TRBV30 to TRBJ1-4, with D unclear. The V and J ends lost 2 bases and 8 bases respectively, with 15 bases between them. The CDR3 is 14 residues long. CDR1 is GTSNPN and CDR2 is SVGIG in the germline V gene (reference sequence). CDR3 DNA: TGTGCCTGGAGTATGACCTGGGGAGACGAAAAACTGTTTTTT. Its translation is CAWSMTWGDEKLFF.

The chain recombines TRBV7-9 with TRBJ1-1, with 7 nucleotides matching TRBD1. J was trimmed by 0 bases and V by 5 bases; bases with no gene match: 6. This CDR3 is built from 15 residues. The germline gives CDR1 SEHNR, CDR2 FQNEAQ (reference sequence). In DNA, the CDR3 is TGTGCCAGCAGCCGGGACAGAAACATGAACACTGAAGCTTTCTTT. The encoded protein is CASSRDRNMNTEAFF.

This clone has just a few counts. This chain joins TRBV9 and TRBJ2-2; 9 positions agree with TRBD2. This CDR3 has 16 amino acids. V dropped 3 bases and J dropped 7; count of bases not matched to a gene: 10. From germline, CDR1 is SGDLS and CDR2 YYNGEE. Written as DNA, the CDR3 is TGTGCCAGCAGCGACACCGGGACTAGCTGGGGCGGGGAGCTGTTTTTT. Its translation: CASSDTGTSWGGELFF.

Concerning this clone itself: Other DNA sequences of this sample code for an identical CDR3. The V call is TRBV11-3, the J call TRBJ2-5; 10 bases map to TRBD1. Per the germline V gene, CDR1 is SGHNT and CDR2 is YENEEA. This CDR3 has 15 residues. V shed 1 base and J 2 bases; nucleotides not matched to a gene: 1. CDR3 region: CASSLGTGGQETQYF. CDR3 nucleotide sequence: TGTGCCAGCAGCTTAGGGACAGGGGGACAAGAGACCCAGTACTTC.

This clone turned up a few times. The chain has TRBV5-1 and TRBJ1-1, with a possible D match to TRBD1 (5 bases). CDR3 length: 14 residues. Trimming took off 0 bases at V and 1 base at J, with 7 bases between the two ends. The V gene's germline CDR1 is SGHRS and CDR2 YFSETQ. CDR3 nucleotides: TGCGCCAGCAGCTTGGACACAGGGAACACTGAAGCTTTCTTT. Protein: CASSLDTGNTEAFF.

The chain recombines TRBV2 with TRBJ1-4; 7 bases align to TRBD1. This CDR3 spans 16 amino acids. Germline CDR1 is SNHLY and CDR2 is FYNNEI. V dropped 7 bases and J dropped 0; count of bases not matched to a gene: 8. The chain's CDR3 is CASNRDRQATNEKLFF. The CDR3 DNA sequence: TGTGCCAGCAACCGGGACAGACAGGCAACTAATGAAAAACTGTTTTTT. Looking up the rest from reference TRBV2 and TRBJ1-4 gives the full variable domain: EPEVTQTPSHQVTQMGQEVILRCVPISNHLYFYWYRQILGQKVEFLVSFYNNEISEKSEIFDDQFSVERPDGSNFTLKIRSTKLEDSAMYFCASNRDRQATNEKLFFGSGTQLSVL.

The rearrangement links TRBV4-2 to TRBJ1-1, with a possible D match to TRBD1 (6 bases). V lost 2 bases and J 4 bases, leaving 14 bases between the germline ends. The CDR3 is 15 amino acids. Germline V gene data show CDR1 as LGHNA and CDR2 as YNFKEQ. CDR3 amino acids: CASSQNRGASTEAFF. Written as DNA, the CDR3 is TGTGCCAGCAGCCAAAATCGGGGGGCCTCCACTGAAGCTTTCTTT.

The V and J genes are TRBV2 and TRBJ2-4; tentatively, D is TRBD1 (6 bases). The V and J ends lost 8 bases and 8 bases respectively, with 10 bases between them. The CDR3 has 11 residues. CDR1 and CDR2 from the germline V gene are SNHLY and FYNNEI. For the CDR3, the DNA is TGTGCCAGCTTTACAGGGCACATTCAGTACTTC. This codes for CASFTGHIQYF.